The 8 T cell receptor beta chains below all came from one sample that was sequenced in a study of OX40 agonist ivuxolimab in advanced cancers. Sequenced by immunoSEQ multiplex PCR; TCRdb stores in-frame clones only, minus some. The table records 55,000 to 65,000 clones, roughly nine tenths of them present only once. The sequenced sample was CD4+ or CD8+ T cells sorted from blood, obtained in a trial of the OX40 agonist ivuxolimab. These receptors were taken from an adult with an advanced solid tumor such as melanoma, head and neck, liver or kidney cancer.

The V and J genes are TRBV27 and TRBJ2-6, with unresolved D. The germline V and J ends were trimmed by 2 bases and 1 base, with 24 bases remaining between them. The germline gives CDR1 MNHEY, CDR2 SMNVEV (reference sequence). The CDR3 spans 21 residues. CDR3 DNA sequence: TGTGCCAGCAGTTTACCGACACTCGGTGGGGATTCGACATCTGGGGCCAACGTCCTGACTTTC. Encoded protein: CASSLPTLGGDSTSGANVLTF.

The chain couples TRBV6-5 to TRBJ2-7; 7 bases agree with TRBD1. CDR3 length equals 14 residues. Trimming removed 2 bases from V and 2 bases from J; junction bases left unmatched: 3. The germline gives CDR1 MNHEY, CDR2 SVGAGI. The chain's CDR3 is CASSYGDSTYEQYF. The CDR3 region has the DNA TGTGCCAGCAGTTACGGGGACAGTACCTACGAGCAGTACTTC.

This CDR3 is CASIPQTGSGNTIYF. The CDR3 coding sequence is TGTGCCAGCATCCCCCAGACAGGCTCTGGAAACACCATATATTTT. This chain connects TRBV7-8 to TRBJ1-3, with a tentative D call TRBD1 (6 bases). The germline V and J ends were trimmed by 7 bases and 0 bases, with 13 bases remaining between them. In germline, CDR1 is SGHVS, CDR2 FQNEAQ. The CDR3 is 15 residues long.

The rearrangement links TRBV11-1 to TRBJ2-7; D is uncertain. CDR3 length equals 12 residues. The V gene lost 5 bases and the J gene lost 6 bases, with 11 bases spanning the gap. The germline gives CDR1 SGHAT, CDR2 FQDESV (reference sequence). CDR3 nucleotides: TGTGCCAGCAGCAGGGTCTGGGGCGAGCAGTACTTC. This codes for CASSRVWGEQYF.

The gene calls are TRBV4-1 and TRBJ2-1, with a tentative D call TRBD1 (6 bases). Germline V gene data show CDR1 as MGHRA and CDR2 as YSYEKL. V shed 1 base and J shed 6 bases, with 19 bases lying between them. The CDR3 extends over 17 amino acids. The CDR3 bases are TGCGCCAGCAGCCAAGTCGGGGCCAGGGGTTTGCGCAATGAGCAGTTCTTC. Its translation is CASSQVGARGLRNEQFF.

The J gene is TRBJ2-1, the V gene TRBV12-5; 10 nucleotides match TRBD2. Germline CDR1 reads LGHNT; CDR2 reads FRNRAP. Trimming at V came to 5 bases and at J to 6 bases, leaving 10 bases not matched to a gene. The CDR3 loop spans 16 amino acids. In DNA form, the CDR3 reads TGTGCTAGTGGTGTCTCAGCGGGGGGGCCTCGCAATGAGCAGTTCTTC. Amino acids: CASGVSAGGPRNEQFF.

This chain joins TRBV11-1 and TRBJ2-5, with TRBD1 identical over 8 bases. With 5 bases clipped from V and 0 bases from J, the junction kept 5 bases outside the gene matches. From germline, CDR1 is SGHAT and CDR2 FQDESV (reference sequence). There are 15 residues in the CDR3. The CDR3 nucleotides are TGTGCCAGCAGCCACAGGGGGGCGTACCAAGAGACCCAGTACTTC. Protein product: CASSHRGAYQETQYF.

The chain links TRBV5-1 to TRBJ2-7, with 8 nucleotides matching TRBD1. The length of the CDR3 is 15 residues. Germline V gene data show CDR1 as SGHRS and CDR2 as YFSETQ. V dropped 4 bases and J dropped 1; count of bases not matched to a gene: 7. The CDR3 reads CASSPTGVQSYEQYF. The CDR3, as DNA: TGCGCCAGCAGCCCGACAGGGGTTCAGTCCTACGAGCAGTACTTC.